Sequencing of this T cell receptor (beta chain) was carried out in a study of blood T cell repertoires in COVID-19. As for the study in general: Sites across the United States, Italy and Spain contributed samples from acute and convalescent COVID-19.

The protocol was immunoSEQ multiplex PCR, while the TCRdb copy is restricted to in-frame clones and leaves out a portion. The sample consists of some 200,000 clones, 86% of them appearing once. Per germline, CDR1 SEHNR and CDR2 FQNEAQ (reference sequence). V shed 1 base and J 10 bases; nucleotides not matched to a gene: 3. CDR3 length: 13 amino acids. Cohort assignment relied on participant-reported clinical history. This TCR derives from a woman aged 40 to 50 with acute COVID-19. Sequencing was done on a sample of PBMCs or T cells enriched from blood (not recorded which). The V call is TRBV7-9, the J call TRBJ2-1; 8 nucleotides align to TRBD1. The CDR3 loop is CASSLERTGEQFF. Written as DNA, the CDR3 is TGTGCCAGCAGCTTAGAGCGGACAGGGGAGCAGTTCTTC.